These 10 T cell receptor beta chains were all obtained from the same sample, sequenced in a study of PD-L1 blockade in urothelial cancer. This table comes from immunoSEQ multiplex PCR, and its TCRdb copy is limited to in-frame clones, with some not included. The sample has 45,000 or so clones, about 91% seen once. Sequenced here: PBMCs, sampled around atezolizumab (anti-PD-L1) treatment. The receptors shown here come from a man older than 75 with urothelial cancer.

The V and J genes are TRBV4-1 and TRBJ2-7, with 9 nucleotides matching TRBD1. The germline V gene encodes CDR1 MGHRA and CDR2 YSYEKL. After removal of 5 bases from V and 11 bases from J, the junction contained 10 bases not matched to a gene. The CDR3 loop spans 13 amino acids. CDR3 in DNA: TGCGCCAGCAGCAACTCCCGGGACAGGGCCAAGTACTTC. Translated: CASSNSRDRAKYF.

This clone showed up just once. This CDR3 reads CASSQDRFGEKLFF. In DNA, the CDR3 is TGTGCCAGCAGCCAGGACAGGTTCGGTGAAAAACTGTTTTTT. J is TRBJ1-4 and V is TRBV28, with TRBD1 identical over 7 bases. Germline V gene lookup returns CDR1 MDHEN and CDR2 SYDVKM. After removal of 6 bases from V and 7 bases from J, the junction contained 8 bases not matched to a gene. CDR3 length: 14 amino acids.

This chain uses TRBV27 with TRBJ1-4; 7 bases match TRBD1. The germline V gene encodes CDR1 MNHEY and CDR2 SMNVEV (reference sequence). The CDR3 consists of 15 residues. Trimming at V came to 4 bases and at J to 8 bases, leaving 10 bases not matched to a gene. DNA of the CDR3: TGTGCCAGCAGTTCTACTACAGGGGTGGGGGAAAAACTGTTTTTT. This gives the protein CASSSTTGVGEKLFF.

The chain is built from TRBV5-1 and TRBJ2-3; D possibly corresponds to TRBD1 (6 bases). CDR3 size: 13 residues. The germline CDR1 and CDR2 sequences are SGHRS and YFSETQ. V dropped 4 bases and J dropped 4 bases, with 10 bases sitting between them. CDR3 protein: CASSTGYPDTQYF. CDR3 DNA sequence: TGCGCCAGCAGCACAGGGTACCCAGATACGCAGTATTTT.

The rearrangement uses TRBV19 and TRBJ1-3; D may be TRBD1 (5 bases). The CDR3 spans 14 residues. Trimming pared 6 bases from V and 1 base from J, leaving 10 bases between. CDR1 is LNHDA and CDR2 is SQIVND in the germline V gene (reference sequence). CDR3 region: CASSDQGSGNTIYF. The CDR3 DNA follows: TGTGCCAGTAGCGACCAGGGTTCTGGAAACACCATATATTTT.

This chain uses TRBV9 with TRBJ2-3; 9 positions agree with TRBD1. From germline, CDR1 is SGDLS and CDR2 YYNGEE. This CDR3 spans 15 amino acids. Trimming at V came to 4 bases and at J to 1 base, leaving 4 bases not matched to a gene. CDR3 amino acids: CASSPGQGRTDTQYF. The CDR3 DNA is TGTGCCAGCAGCCCGGGACAGGGCCGCACAGATACGCAGTATTTT.

V gene TRBV5-1 combines with J gene TRBJ2-3; TRBD2 might be the D (6 bases). Trimming stripped 2 bases from V and 4 bases from J, with 20 bases between. Germline assignment: CDR1 SGHRS and CDR2 YFSETQ. This CDR3 spans 17 amino acids. In DNA form, the CDR3 reads TGCGCCAGCAGCTTACTCCCGACTAGGCGGCGGGCAGATACGCAGTATTTT. This gives the protein CASSLLPTRRRADTQYF.

The J gene is TRBJ2-1, the V gene TRBV18; 7 nucleotides align to TRBD1. V lost 1 base to trimming and J lost 4 bases; unmatched junction nucleotides: 4. In germline, CDR1 is KGHSH, CDR2 LQKENI. This CDR3 is 15 amino acids long. CDR3 sequence: CASSPQGAEYNEQFF. The CDR3 nucleotides are TGTGCCAGCTCACCACAGGGGGCGGAATACAATGAGCAGTTCTTC.

The chain recombines TRBV4-3 with TRBJ1-4; D is ambiguous. The CDR3 runs to 12 residues. V was pared by 0 bases and J by 8 bases, with 4 bases between. The germline gives CDR1 LGHNA, CDR2 YSLEER. DNA of the CDR3: TGCGCCAGCAGCCAAGACAGGGAAAAACTGTTTTTT. It codes for CASSQDREKLFF.

The V call is TRBV13, the J call TRBJ2-7; no clear D gene. Trimming stripped 4 bases from V and 0 bases from J, with 13 bases between. Germline V gene data show CDR1 as PRHDT and CDR2 as FYEKMQ (reference sequence). The CDR3 is made up of 15 amino acids. CDR3 nucleotide sequence: TGTGCCAGCAGCTCCAGACTGGTAAGCTCCTACGAGCAGTACTTC. It translates to CASSSRLVSSYEQYF.